The 15 T cell receptor beta chains below were found in one sample sequenced in a study of patients and donors after allogeneic stem cell transplantation. MiXCR, applied by TCRdb to the RT-PCR reads, yields one record per CDR3 protein. The table records about 160,000 distinct CDR3 sequences, 24% of them present only once. The sample taken for sequencing was blood, either unsorted or a sorted T cell fraction (not recorded which). These receptors were taken from a human donor who was either an allogeneic HSCT recipient or a stem cell or donor lymphocyte infusion donor (not recorded which). It is not recorded whose cells these are; they may come from a transplant donor.

CDR3 bases: TGCGCCAGCAGCCACGAAGCCGGGACAGGGGGGAACACTGAAGCTTTCTTT. Translation: CASSHEAGTGGNTEAFF. The chain couples TRBV5-1 to TRBJ1-1, with 11 bases fitting TRBD1. CDR1 and CDR2 from the germline V gene are SGHRS and YFSETQ. CDR3 length equals 17 residues. After removal of 4 bases from V and 1 base from J, the junction contained 9 bases not matched to a gene.

This chain uses TRBV11-2 with TRBJ2-6; D remains ambiguous. The V gene's germline CDR1 is SGHAT and CDR2 FQNNGV. CDR3 length: 16 amino acids. The germline V and J ends were trimmed by 1 base and 0 bases, with 7 bases remaining between them. The CDR3 DNA reads as TGTGCCAGCAGCTTAGCAGAGGTCTCTGGGGCCAACGTCCTGACTTTC. Translation gives CASSLAEVSGANVLTF. Drawing the rest from reference TRBV11-2 and TRBJ2-6, the complete variable domain is EAGVAQSPRYKIIEKRQSVAFWCNPISGHATLYWYQQILGQGPKLLIQFQNNGVVDDSQLPKDRFSAERLKGVDSTLKIQPAKLEDSAVYLCASSLAEVSGANVLTFGAGSRLTVL.

The CDR3 region is CASSLDPDIQYF. In DNA form, the CDR3 reads TGTGCCAGCAGCTTGGACCCGGACATTCAGTACTTC. The rearrangement uses TRBV7-9 and TRBJ2-4; no clear D. V shed 3 bases and J shed 8 bases, with 8 bases lying between them. This CDR3 comprises 12 residues. Per the germline V gene, CDR1 is SEHNR and CDR2 is FQNEAQ (reference sequence).

This clonotype showed up just a few times. This chain connects TRBV29-1 to TRBJ1-5, with 8 bases fitting TRBD1. Germline-derived CDR1 and CDR2 are SQVTM and ANQGSEA. This CDR3 spans 14 amino acids. J lost 0 bases, V lost 4 bases, and 2 bases had no gene match. CDR3 protein: CSVATGDSNQPQHF. The CDR3 nucleotides read TGCAGCGTTGCGACAGGGGATAGCAATCAGCCCCAGCATTTT.

This clonotype was observed a few times. The rearrangement links TRBV11-2 to TRBJ1-2, with D tentatively TRBD1 (5 bases). CDR1 is SGHAT, CDR2 FQNNGV, per germline. The CDR3 sequence is 14 residues long. Trimming took off 4 bases at V and 2 bases at J, with 11 bases between the two ends. The CDR3 DNA is TGTGCCAGCAGCTACTTAGAGGGGAACTATGGCTACACCTTC. Its protein is CASSYLEGNYGYTF.

CDR3: CASTGTGTDNEQFF. The CDR3 DNA reads as TGTGCCAGTACCGGGACAGGGACTGATAATGAGCAGTTCTTC. The chain joins TRBV5-6 to TRBJ2-1; 9 nucleotides match TRBD1. Germline V gene lookup returns CDR1 SGHDT and CDR2 YYEEEE. Germline trimming cut 8 bases from V and 7 bases from J; bases unmatched to any gene: 10. The length of the CDR3 is 14 residues.

This clonotype was found a few times. The chain employs TRBV7-2 and TRBJ1-4, with unresolved D. V was clipped by 4 bases and J by 3 bases, with 9 bases between them. Per germline, CDR1 SGHTA and CDR2 FQGNSA. The length of the CDR3 is 14 residues. CDR3 nucleotides: TGTGCCAGCAGCTCCCCCCCTCCTAATGAAAAACTGTTTTTT. Translating gives CASSSPPPNEKLFF.

The rearrangement links TRBV20-1 to TRBJ2-2; either TRBD1 or TRBD2 may fit D (5 bases each). The CDR3 loop spans 17 amino acids. V was trimmed by 3 bases and J by 4 bases, leaving 21 bases between them. Germline CDR1 reads DFQATT; CDR2 reads SNEGSKA (reference sequence). Written as DNA, the CDR3 is TGCAGTGCTAGTCGTCAGGGAAAGGGTGAGGGCACCGGGGAGCTGTTTTTT. Protein product: CSASRQGKGEGTGELFF.

The chain links TRBV20-1 to TRBJ2-4, with D possibly being TRBD1 (5 bases). V lost 0 bases and J 8 bases, leaving 11 bases between the germline ends. Per germline, CDR1 DFQATT and CDR2 SNEGSKA (reference sequence). The CDR3 runs to 13 residues. The CDR3: CSARDFTGYIQYF. The CDR3 DNA sequence: TGCAGTGCTAGAGATTTCACAGGATACATTCAGTACTTC.

Regarding this clonotype: The CDR3 does not end in the conserved phenylalanine or tryptophan, so this is likely a read error. V gene TRBV7-6 combines with J gene TRBJ1-2; tentative D call: TRBD1 (5 bases). The CDR3 is made up of 12 amino acids. Germline V CDR1 and CDR2: SGHVS, FNYEAQ. Trimming took 5 bases from V and 6 from J, leaving 10 bases between them. The CDR3 protein is CASSPGADGYTS. CDR3 DNA: TGTGCCAGCAGCCCCGGGGCCGATGGCTACACCTCC.

The V call is TRBV29-1, the J call TRBJ2-3; TRBD2 agrees at 7 bases. CDR3 length: 14 amino acids. In germline, CDR1 is SQVTM, CDR2 ANQGSEA. V gave up 3 bases and J gave up 2 bases; unmatched junction bases: 5. The CDR3 bases are TGCAGCGTTGATGTTACTAGCGTCACAGATACGCAGTATTTT. Protein: CSVDVTSVTDTQYF.

This clonotype turned up a few times. The gene calls are TRBV5-8 and TRBJ2-7; D is unclear. The CDR3 extends over 13 amino acids. The germline V gene has CDR1 SGHTS and CDR2 YDEGEE. V was cut by 2 bases and J by 2 bases, with 8 bases left in between. CDR3: CASSFIRAYEQYF. As DNA, the CDR3 is TGTGCCAGCAGCTTTATTCGGGCCTACGAGCAGTACTTC.

This clonotype was observed many times. The V call is TRBV18, the J call TRBJ1-6, with TRBD1 identical over 8 bases. Germline V gene data show CDR1 as KGHSH and CDR2 as LQKENI. The CDR3 sequence is 16 residues long. With 3 bases clipped from V and 6 bases from J, the junction kept 7 bases outside the gene matches. CDR3 coding DNA: TGTGCCAGCTCACCCATGGGGACAGGCGCTAATTCACCCCTCCACTTT. Its protein is CASSPMGTGANSPLHF.

The chain carries TRBV12-3 or TRBV12-4 and TRBJ2-2, with a tentative D call TRBD2 (6 bases). The CDR3 consists of 17 residues. V was shortened by 2 bases and J by 7 bases, with 20 bases between the two germline ends. CDR3 nucleotides: TGTGCCAGCAGTTTAAGTTTCGGAGGGCAACGTAGCGGGGAGCTGTTTTTT. Its translation: CASSLSFGGQRSGELFF.

This clonotype was seen a handful of times. The chain employs TRBV5-1 and TRBJ1-3; D perhaps matches TRBD1 (5 bases). Germline CDR1 reads SGHRS; CDR2 reads YFSETQ. CDR3 length equals 15 residues. V was cut by 1 base and J by 2 bases, with 10 bases left in between. The CDR3, as DNA: TGCGCCAGCAGCTTGATACCGGGGGCTGGAAACACCATATATTTT. Translated, it gives CASSLIPGAGNTIYF.